The source of this T cell receptor beta chain is a study of blood T cell repertoires in COVID-19. Overall study context: Acute and convalescent COVID-19 specimens originated in the United States, Italy and Spain. From T cells, B-cell-depleted T cells, or PBMCs came the material, which was cDNA or gDNA.

In the authors' workflow: The assay estimated nucleated cells by amplifying reference gene primers. The protocol was immunoSEQ multiplex PCR, while the TCRdb copy is restricted to in-frame clones and leaves out a portion. V and J calls and clone size are those listed in that table; D and trimming were worked out from the DNA. The data hold some 170,000 clones, with approximately 80% observed a single time. CDR1 and CDR2 from the germline V gene are SGHRS and YFSETQ. Trimming at V came to 4 bases and at J to 7 bases, leaving 6 bases not matched to a gene. CDR3 length: 13 residues. Followed longitudinally, the Seattle patients had been enrolled during active infection.

Sequencing input: peripheral blood. The TCR sequence derives from a woman aged 35 to 49 with COVID-19, enrolled during active disease. The genes are TRBV5-1 and TRBJ1-2; 8 nucleotides align to TRBD1. CDR3 loop: CASSMDRVAGYTF. The CDR3 coding sequence is TGCGCCAGCAGCATGGACAGGGTAGCTGGCTACACCTTC.